What follows are 10 T cell receptor beta chains derived from one specimen sequenced in a study of blood T cell repertoires in COVID-19. TCRdb keeps only in-frame clones here, not all; method: immunoSEQ multiplex PCR. The table lists about 61,000 clones, more than 70% of them singletons. The sample taken for sequencing was peripheral blood. Receptors were obtained from a woman in her fifties or sixties with active or convalescent COVID-19.

This chain links TRBV24-1 with TRBJ2-1; 7 positions agree with TRBD2. The germline V gene has CDR1 KGHDR and CDR2 SFDVKD. The V and J ends lost 4 bases and 6 bases, in that order; junction bases with no gene match: 17. The CDR3 consists of 18 residues. This chain's CDR3 is CATSDSNPGEGPLNEQFF. The CDR3 nucleotides are TGTGCCACCAGTGACTCTAACCCCGGGGAGGGCCCCCTCAATGAGCAGTTCTTC.

This clone was seen a single time. The V gene is TRBV3-1 (or the pseudogene TRBV3-2), the J gene TRBJ1-6; 8 bases agree with TRBD1. Germline trimming cut 3 bases from V and 5 bases from J; bases unmatched to any gene: 12. Germline CDR1 LGHDT, CDR2 YNNKEL (reference sequence). This CDR3 comprises 18 residues. The CDR3 reads CASSHENPGTGNNSPLHF. DNA of the CDR3: TGTGCCAGCAGCCATGAAAACCCCGGGACAGGCAATAATTCACCCCTCCACTTT.

The genes are TRBV27 and TRBJ2-2; no clear D. The V and J ends lost 0 bases and 8 bases respectively, with 4 bases between them. The CDR3 spans 12 residues. The germline CDR1 and CDR2 sequences are MNHEY and SMNVEV (reference sequence). The CDR3 bases are TGTGCCAGCAGTTTATCATCTGGGGAGCTGTTTTTT. It encodes CASSLSSGELFF.

The chain combines TRBV5-1 with TRBJ2-1; 8 bases line up with TRBD1. The germline V gene has CDR1 SGHRS and CDR2 YFSETQ. Germline trimming cut 4 bases from V and 10 bases from J; bases unmatched to any gene: 7. The CDR3 extends over 13 amino acids. The CDR3 DNA is TGCGCCAGCAGCGAGCAGGGGGCATGGGAGCAGTTCTTC. Its protein product is CASSEQGAWEQFF.

This clone was seen once. The rearrangement links TRBV5-6 to TRBJ2-7; D gene uncertain. The CDR3 is 13 residues long. V was clipped by 3 bases and J by 2 bases, with 9 bases between them. Germline CDR1 is SGHDT and CDR2 is YYEEEE. The CDR3 DNA follows: TGTGCCAGCAGCTCCACAGTGACCTACGAGCAGTACTTC. Its protein product is CASSSTVTYEQYF. The entire variable domain, with the rest obtained from reference TRBV5-6 and TRBJ2-7, is as follows: DAGVTQSPTHLIKTRGQQVTLRCSPKSGHDTVSWYQQALGQGPQFIFQYYEEEERQRGNFPDRFSGHQFPNYSSELNVNALLLGDSALYLCASSSTVTYEQYFGPGTRLTVT.

V and J are TRBV3-1 (or the pseudogene TRBV3-2) and TRBJ2-1, with 8 bases aligning to TRBD2. This CDR3 is 17 amino acids long. With 1 base clipped from V and 1 base from J, the junction kept 6 bases outside the gene matches. Germline CDR1 reads LGHDT; CDR2 reads YNNKEL (reference sequence). The CDR3 sequence is CASSQGGRGRSYNEQFF. The CDR3 DNA reads as TGTGCCAGCAGCCAAGGCGGTCGCGGGAGGTCCTACAATGAGCAGTTCTTC.

The rearrangement uses TRBV2 and TRBJ2-7; D not certain. This CDR3 spans 13 amino acids. Germline V lookup: CDR1 SNHLY, CDR2 FYNNEI. V was pared by 4 bases and J by 2 bases, with 9 bases between. The CDR3 loop is CASSGSPPYEQYF. The CDR3 DNA reads TGTGCCAGCAGTGGGAGCCCCCCCTACGAGCAGTACTTC.

The chain joins TRBV13 to TRBJ1-1; D is undetermined. V was trimmed by 5 bases and J by 1 base, leaving 14 bases between them. Per the germline V gene, CDR1 is PRHDT and CDR2 is FYEKMQ (reference sequence). There are 15 residues in the CDR3. CDR3 coding DNA: TGTGCCAGCAGCGGAAGGTCGCGCGGGAACACTGAAGCTTTCTTT. Encoded protein: CASSGRSRGNTEAFF.

In this sample, this clone turned up a few times. The chain combines TRBV13 with TRBJ2-1; TRBD2 matches at 8 bases. The CDR3 length is 16 residues. J lost 6 bases, V lost 5 bases, and 12 bases had no gene match. The germline V gene has CDR1 PRHDT and CDR2 FYEKMQ (reference sequence). The CDR3 DNA reads TGTGCCAGCAGCCCTAGTGGGACTAGTGAGCTCAATGAGCAGTTCTTC. As protein: CASSPSGTSELNEQFF.

The chain recombines TRBV3-1 (or the pseudogene TRBV3-2) with TRBJ1-1; D not certain. Germline loops: CDR1 LGHDT, CDR2 YNNKEL (reference sequence). The CDR3 sequence is 13 residues long. V was pared by 2 bases and J by 0 bases, with 4 bases between. The CDR3 reads CASSQNMNTEAFF. CDR3 in DNA: TGTGCCAGCAGCCAAAATATGAACACTGAAGCTTTCTTT.